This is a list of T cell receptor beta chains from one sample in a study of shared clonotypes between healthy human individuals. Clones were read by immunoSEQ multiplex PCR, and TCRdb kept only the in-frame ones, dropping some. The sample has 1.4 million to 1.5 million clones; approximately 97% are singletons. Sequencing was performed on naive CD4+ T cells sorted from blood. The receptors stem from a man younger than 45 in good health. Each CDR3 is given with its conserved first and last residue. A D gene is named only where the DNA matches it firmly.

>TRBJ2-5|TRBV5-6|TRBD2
CASSQKSTSWETQYF
TGTGCCAGCAGCCAGAAGTCGACTAGCTGGGAGACCCAGTACTTC
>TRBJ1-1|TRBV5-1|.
CASSLGGREMNTEAFF
TGCGCCAGCAGCTTGGGAGGAAGGGAAATGAACACTGAAGCTTTCTTT
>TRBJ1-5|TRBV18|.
CASSPLGVGNQPQHF
TGTGCCAGCTCACCACTCGGAGTGGGCAATCAGCCCCAGCATTTT
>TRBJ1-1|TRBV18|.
CASSPRTNTEAFF
TGTGCCAGCTCACCACGTACGAACACTGAAGCTTTCTTT
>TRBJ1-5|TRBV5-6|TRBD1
CASSQFTPDRADSNQPQHF
TGTGCCAGCAGCCAATTCACTCCGGACAGGGCGGATAGCAATCAGCCCCAGCATTTT
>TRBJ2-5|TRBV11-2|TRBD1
CASSRGLGGYETQYF
TGTGCCAGCAGCCGAGGGTTAGGGGGCTATGAGACCCAGTACTTC
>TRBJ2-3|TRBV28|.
CASSLSFTDTQYF
TGTGCCAGCAGTTTATCCTTCACAGATACGCAGTATTTT
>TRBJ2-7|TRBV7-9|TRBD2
CASSPGGLAGVPYEQYF
TGTGCCAGCAGTCCCGGGGGATTAGCGGGAGTTCCCTACGAGCAGTACTTC
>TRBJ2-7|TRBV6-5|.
CASSRGGGTSFGQYF
TGTGCCAGCAGCCGGGGTGGGGGGACCTCTTTCGGGCAGTACTTC
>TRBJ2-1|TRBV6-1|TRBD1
CASTGQGRVNEQFF
TGTGCCAGCACTGGACAGGGGCGTGTCAATGAGCAGTTCTTC
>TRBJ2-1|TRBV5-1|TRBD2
CASSPPTSGATNEQFF
TGCGCCAGCAGCCCGCCGACTAGCGGGGCCACCAATGAGCAGTTCTTC
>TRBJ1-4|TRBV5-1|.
CASGPGPNEKLFF
TGCGCCAGCGGACCAGGGCCGAATGAAAAACTGTTTTTT
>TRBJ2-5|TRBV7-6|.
CASSSAVETQYF
TGTGCCAGCAGCTCAGCGGTAGAGACCCAGTACTTC